This TCR beta chain was profiled in a study of cytomegalovirus exposure and HLA in healthy donors (dated 2017 in TCRdb). About the study as a whole: In an earlier analysis of about 560 of the donors, 250 to 350 Gb of sequence data and 120 million or so unique TCR beta sequences from about 190 million T cells were reported. An early release that covered more than 550 HLA-typed donors contained about 300 gigabases of sequencing data and around 85 million unique TCR sequences. Of the roughly 400 genotyped donors, roughly 80% fell in the genetic ancestry cluster associated with self-reported Caucasian donors. The study aimed to test whether cataloging public T cell receptors could reveal signatures of past pathogen exposure. Using immunosequencing, the study profiled T cell repertoires from around 680 subjects and related those repertoires to cytomegalovirus serostatus. Besides the first cohort of under 700 subjects, a separate validation cohort made up of roughly 120 different subjects was used. The study combined high-throughput TCR immunosequencing, statistical association of individual TCRs with disease status, and machine learning to predict cytomegalovirus infection status. A later analysis re-examined previously published TCR beta repertoires from roughly 650 donors and added high-resolution HLA genotyping to investigate patterns of TCR occurrence. The later analysis used no new phenotypic data to find candidate immune exposures, relying instead on TCR beta sequences and their occurrence across donors. An earlier analysis of several hundred of the donors applied high-throughput TCR beta sequencing to assess whether each TCR beta V gene segment acted as functional or pseudogenic. Donor age, sex, ethnicity and CMV serostatus were collected together with the repertoire data. In a later genetic analysis, genome-wide SNP genotypes for about 55% of the roughly 700 donors were used, and that subset was treated as a discovery cohort. Every repertoire in the discovery cohort had been generated on one and the same sequencing platform. Both class I and class II loci were covered by HLA typing, at four-digit resolution. The number of donors typed differed by locus, with about 629-630 for A, B, C, DRB1 and DQB1, around 500 for DQA1, 600 to 610 for DPA1, and about 450 for DPB1. Because of strong linkage in the cohort, a few DR-DQ haplotypes were treated as single units for association and clustering. Across approximately 400 genotyped donors of the cohort, an average of about 220,000 unique TCR beta nucleotide sequences per donor were sequenced, and 15% to 20% of those sequences were non-productive.

The cohort comprised several hundred healthy bone marrow donors. Cohort members were all nominally healthy when sampled, although unrecorded immune exposures were likely present. The donor tested CMV seronegative, placing the donor among the 350 or so seronegative members of the cohort. A peripheral blood sample was collected from each donor, and TCR beta sequencing was performed on peripheral blood mononuclear cells. The Qiagen DNeasy Blood Extraction Kit was used to extract genomic DNA from the blood cell samples. For CDR1 and CDR2, the germline V gene (reference sequence) lists SEHNR and FQNEAQ. Its CDR3 holds 15 amino acids, cysteine through phenylalanine. Left in the record is the CDR3 DNA by itself, 45 bases read in frame from the first base. The V end loses 3 bases and the J end loses 4 bases, and a stretch of 12 bases separates them. Concerning this clone itself: The clone's antigen remains unknown. No base quality values were provided; no much bigger clone lies one nucleotide off.

The library was produced with the immunoSEQ multiplex PCR assay. A mixture of 60 forward primers for TCR Vbeta segments and 13 reverse primers for TCR Jbeta segments was used in the multiplex PCR. The CDR3 region of rearranged TCR beta genes was amplified from genomic DNA with a multiplex PCR assay. The Illumina HiSeq System was used to sequence the amplified TCR beta libraries as 87-base-pair reads. Per the authors' processing: In a later analysis, 70 million to 95 million unique TCR beta chains were counted across the roughly 610 repertoires, and some 10 million of these chains were shared by at least two donors. Raw reads were error-corrected and collapsed into unique sequences by a nearest-neighbor algorithm in which closely related sequences were merged to remove PCR and sequencing errors. V, D and J gene segments were assigned by aligning CDR3 sequences to IMGT reference sequences. For a sequence to be retained, a match of at least six nucleotides to both a V gene segment and a J gene segment was required. A rearrangement was called productive if the CDR3 had no stop codons and remained in frame with V and J, and every other rearrangement was called non-productive. Following IMGT convention, CDR3 was defined as the stretch from the second conserved V-encoded cysteine to the conserved J-encoded phenylalanine. Sequences without an unambiguous match to a single V gene segment were excluded from the earlier analysis of a few hundred of the donors. An earlier analysis of fewer than 750 of the donors called V segments functional above 56.7% productive rearrangements and segregating when the between-donor standard deviation exceeded 5%. A statistical classification framework was built for diagnosing cytomegalovirus status from the catalog of TCR beta chain sequences. In a later analysis, TCR nucleotide sequences were compared against IMGT/GENE-DB human TR gene sequences so that V and J genes could be assigned. A later analysis assigned CDR3 sequences and most-parsimonious VDJ recombination scenarios with the TCRdist pipeline. In a later analysis, every TCR beta chain was defined by the combination of its CDR3 amino acid sequence and its V-gene family, and reads without a unique V-gene family were dropped. A later analysis removed 592 highly shared, low-generation-probability nucleotide sequences to deal with suspected cross-contamination and a sequencing artifact. In a later analysis, a clonal expansion index for each public chain was calculated from normalized within-repertoire ranks of inferred template counts. In a later analysis, generation probabilities were computed using a VDJ recombination model fitted to out-of-frame rearrangements, and the results were checked against IGoR. A later analysis scored TCR-TCR, TCR-HLA and TCR-CMV co-occurrence with hypergeometric tests, applying a repertoire-size bias correction to TCR pairs. False discovery rates were estimated in a later analysis by permuting HLA or CMV assignments 20 times. In a later analysis, co-occurring TCRs were grouped using DBSCAN, with TCRdist sequence similarity added in when clustering inside HLA-allele-positive subsets. Co-occurrence clustering excluded repertoires with fewer than 30,000 or more than 120,000 public chains, plus five with anomalous nucleotide sharing. Imported from immuneACCESS, the table was reduced by TCRdb to in-frame sequences with V and J called. These copies leave out some clones; in studies compared against another copy, an unresolved V gene accounts for under half, and the cause of the remainder is not known. Clonal size and the V and J genes are those of that table, whereas D and trimming came from the DNA. Within this sample are approximately 97,000 clones, with approximately 87% of them counted one time only. The ten largest clones represent 2.6% of the sample.

Results and caveats for the whole study, not just this receptor: A few of the identified cytomegalovirus-associated TCR beta chains were confirmed in vitro to be specific for cytomegalovirus antigens. Several of the top co-occurrence clusters appeared to be linked to parvovirus B19, influenza, CMV and Epstein-Barr virus, according to a later analysis. Correlated functional status among segregating V segments might be attributable to linkage disequilibrium, but an unknown experimental factor could not be ruled out. When HLA alleles, especially DR and DQ, strongly co-occurred, TCR associations were difficult to assign to individual alleles. According to a later genetic analysis, donors in an Asian-associated ancestry cluster had fewer N-insertions in productive TCRs than the approximately 630-donor mean. Broadly in line with IMGT annotations, most TCR beta V segments showed up in productive rearrangements about 90% or about 30% of the time in an earlier analysis of around 600 of the donors. The classifier was reported to diagnose cytomegalovirus status with high specificity and sensitivity in both the original and validation cohorts. In a later analysis, about 17,000 TCR beta sequences were associated with specific HLA alleles at a false discovery rate of 0.05. A cluster of highly shared sequence variants was judged likely to be a technical artifact of the sequencing pipeline. This cohort had only TCR beta chains sequenced, and the lack of alpha or paired-chain data limited which features could be detected. A further reported finding was that TCR beta sequences accurately predicted the HLA-A and HLA-B alleles for most subjects in the first cohort. Most CMV-associated TCR beta chains appeared to be HLA-restricted in a later analysis, and the HLA associations seemed to be driven largely by CMV exposure. An association between a missense DCLRE1C variant and V-gene and J-gene trimming of TCR beta chains was found in a later genetic analysis and replicated in an independent cohort. According to the authors, the approach could potentially be generalized to other disease states and immunological phenotypes. The study listed 164 TCR beta chains as associated with cytomegalovirus. Most TCR sequences were observed very rarely across donors, whereas some public TCRs were present in many individuals. Some IMGT-functional V segments, including TRBV6-2 and TRBV6-3, could not be told apart with the 87-base-pair reads, so those segments were excluded. The presence/absence analyses assumed that sequencing depth was roughly uniform across donors, and that assumption may not be true. Because HLA typing was missing for some donors at each locus, association tests included only the typed subset. According to a later analysis, TCR association rates differed among HLA loci, with DRB1 alleles showing the most associated TCRs and HLA-C alleles showing the fewest. Around 16 rarely observed V segments, including chromosome 9 orphons, were excluded from the earlier analysis of approximately 600 of the donors because counts were too low. CMV serostatus was the only immune exposure information available for the cohort. A later analysis found that HLA-associated TCR beta chains were more clonally expanded and had lower generation probabilities than equally common non-associated chains.

The sequencing sample was made of PBMCs. The receptor was derived from a man aged 40-49 years in good health and CMV-seronegative. The rearrangement joined TRBV7-9 to TRBJ2-2; a tentative D call is TRBD2 (7 bases match). The CDR3 sequence is CASSFQGGVTGELFF. The DNA reads as follows: TGTGCCAGCAGCTTCCAAGGGGGGGTCACCGGGGAGCTGTTTTTT.